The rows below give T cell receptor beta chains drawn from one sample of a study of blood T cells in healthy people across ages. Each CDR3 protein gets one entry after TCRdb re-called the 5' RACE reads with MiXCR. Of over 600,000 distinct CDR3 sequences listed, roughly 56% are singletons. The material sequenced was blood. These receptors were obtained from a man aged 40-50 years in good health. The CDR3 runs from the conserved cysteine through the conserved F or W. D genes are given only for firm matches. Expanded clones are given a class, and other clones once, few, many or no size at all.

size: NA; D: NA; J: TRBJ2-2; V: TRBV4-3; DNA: TGCGCCAGCAGCCAAGCAGGGGTTGGGGCCGGGGAGCTGTTTTTT; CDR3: CASSQAGVGAGELFF
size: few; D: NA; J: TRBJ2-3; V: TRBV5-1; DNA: TGCGCCAGCAGCTCGATCCGCAGCACAGATACGCAGTATTTT; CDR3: CASSSIRSTDTQYF
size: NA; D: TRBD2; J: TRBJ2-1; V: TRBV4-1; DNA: TGCGCCAGCAGCCTATTGATAGCGGGAGCATCCTACAATGAGCAGTTCTTC; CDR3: CASSLLIAGASYNEQFF
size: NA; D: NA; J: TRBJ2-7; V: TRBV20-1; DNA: TGCAGTGCTATAACCAGCAGCGGGGAGCAGTACTTC; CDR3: CSAITSSGEQYF
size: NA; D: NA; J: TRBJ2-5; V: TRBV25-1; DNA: TGTGCCAGCAGTGACCCGGGGAAGGGGCAGGTGACAGGAGAGACCCAGTACTTC; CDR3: CASSDPGKGQVTGETQYF
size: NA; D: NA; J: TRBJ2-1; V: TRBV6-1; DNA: TGTGCCAGCAGCGAAGGTCTGGGGGAATTCTACAATGAGCAGTTCTTC; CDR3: CASSEGLGEFYNEQFF
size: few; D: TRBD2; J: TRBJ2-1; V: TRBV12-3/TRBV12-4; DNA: TGTGCCAGCAGTTCACCTGGCGGGGGGGACTCCTACAATGAGCAGTTCTTC; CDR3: CASSSPGGGDSYNEQFF
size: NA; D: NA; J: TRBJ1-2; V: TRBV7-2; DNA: TGTGCCAGCAGCTTAGGAGTACCCACCTTC; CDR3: CASSLGVPTF
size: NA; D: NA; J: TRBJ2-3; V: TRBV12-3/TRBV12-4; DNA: TGTGCCAGCAGTTTCACCGGGGAATCCACAGATACGCAGTATTTT; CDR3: CASSFTGESTDTQYF
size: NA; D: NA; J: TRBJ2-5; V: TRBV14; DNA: TGTGCCAGCAGCCAAGGATCCGGGACCCCATCGGAGACCCCGTACTTC; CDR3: CASSQGSGTPSETPYF
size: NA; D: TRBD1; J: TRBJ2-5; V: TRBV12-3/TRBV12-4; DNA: TGTGCCAGCACCTGGGCGGACAGGGGGCTTGAGACCCAGTACTTC; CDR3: CASTWADRGLETQYF
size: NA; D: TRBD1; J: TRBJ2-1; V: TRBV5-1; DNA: TGCGCCAGCAGCTTGGGGGGACAGACTTACAATGAGCAGTTCTTC; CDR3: CASSLGGQTYNEQFF
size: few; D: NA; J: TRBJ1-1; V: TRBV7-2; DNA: TGTGCCAGCAGCCCCTCCGGGGGGGGCTGGGCCACTGAAGCTTTCTTT; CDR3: CASSPSGGGWATEAFF
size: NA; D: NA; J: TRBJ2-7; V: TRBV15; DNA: TGTGCCACCAGCCTACTTTCTGGGTTGAGCTCCTACGAGCAGTACTTC; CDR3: CATSLLSGLSSYEQYF
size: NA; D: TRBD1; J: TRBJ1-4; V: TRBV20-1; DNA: TGCAGTGCTAGGGGGGCGGGGAGGGGGCTCTCTGAAAAACTGTTTTTT; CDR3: CSARGAGRGLSEKLFF
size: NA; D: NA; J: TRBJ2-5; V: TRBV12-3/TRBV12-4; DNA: TGTGCCAGCAGTTTAAGAGGCAGGGCCCTAGGGGAGACCCAGTACTTC; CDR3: CASSLRGRALGETQYF
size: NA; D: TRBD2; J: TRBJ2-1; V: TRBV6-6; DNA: TGTGCCAGCAGTTCTTCCGCCGGGACTAGTGAATATGAGCAGTTCTTC; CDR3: CASSSSAGTSEYEQFF
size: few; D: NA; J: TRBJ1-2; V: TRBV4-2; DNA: TGTGCCAGCAGCCAAGATACCCGTGGTGGCTACACCTTC; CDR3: CASSQDTRGGYTF
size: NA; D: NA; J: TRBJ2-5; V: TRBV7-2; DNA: TGTGCCAGCAGCTTAGGGGGCCAGGGTGGGGTGGAGACCCAGTACTTC; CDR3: CASSLGGQGGVETQYF
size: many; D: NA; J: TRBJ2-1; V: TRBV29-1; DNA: TGCAGCGTTCGTAAAGACACAACCTACAATGAGCAGTTCTTC; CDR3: CSVRKDTTYNEQFF
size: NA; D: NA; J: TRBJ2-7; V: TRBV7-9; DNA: TGTGCCAGCAGCTTAGAGAGAGGGCGGAGCATCGTCTACGAGCAGTACTTC; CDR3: CASSLERGRSIVYEQYF
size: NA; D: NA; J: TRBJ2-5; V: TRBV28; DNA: TGTGCCAGCAGTTCCCCGGCCGAAGAGACCCAGTACTTC; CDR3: CASSSPAEETQYF
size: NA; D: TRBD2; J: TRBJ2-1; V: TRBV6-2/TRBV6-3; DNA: TGTGCCAGCAGTCGACTAGCGGGAATGGGCTCCAATGAGCAGTTCTTC; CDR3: CASSRLAGMGSNEQFF
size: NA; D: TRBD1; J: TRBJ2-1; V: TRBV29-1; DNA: TGCGGCGTTGGAACAACGGACAGGGGCAATGAGCAGTTCTTC; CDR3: CGVGTTDRGNEQFF
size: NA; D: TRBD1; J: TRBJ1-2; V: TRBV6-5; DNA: TGTGCCAGCGGAAACCGGGACAGGGGGATCTATGGCTACACCTTC; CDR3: CASGNRDRGIYGYTF
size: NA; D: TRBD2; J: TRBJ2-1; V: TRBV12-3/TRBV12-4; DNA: TGTGCCAGCAACCTAGCGGGCGAGCAGTTCTTC; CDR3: CASNLAGEQFF
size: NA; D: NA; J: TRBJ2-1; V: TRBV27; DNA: TGTGCCAGCAGCCCCATCATCCGACACAATGAGCAGTTCTTC; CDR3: CASSPIIRHNEQFF
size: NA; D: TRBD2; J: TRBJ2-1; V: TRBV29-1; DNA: TGCAGCGTTATAAGTGGTAGCGGGAAAGGGTTCTTC; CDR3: CSVISGSGKGFF
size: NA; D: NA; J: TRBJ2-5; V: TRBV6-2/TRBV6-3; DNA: TGTGCCAGCAGCCGAACTGAGGGGACCCAGTACTTC; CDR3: CASSRTEGTQYF
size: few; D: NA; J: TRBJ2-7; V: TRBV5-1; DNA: TGCGCCAGCAGCACCGGGGGGCCAGCGACCGACGAGCAGTACTTC; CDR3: CASSTGGPATDEQYF
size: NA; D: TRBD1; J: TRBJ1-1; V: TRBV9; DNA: TGTGCCAGCAGCGTGGGGACAGGGGGGCAGGGGACTGAAGCTTTCTTT; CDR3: CASSVGTGGQGTEAFF
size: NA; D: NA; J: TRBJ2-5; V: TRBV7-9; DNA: TGTGCCAGCAATAGTGGGACCCAGTACTTC; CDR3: CASNSGTQYF
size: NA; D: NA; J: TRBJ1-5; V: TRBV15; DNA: TGTGCCACCAGCAGACAGGGGAATAGCAATCAGCCCCAGCATTTT; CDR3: CATSRQGNSNQPQHF
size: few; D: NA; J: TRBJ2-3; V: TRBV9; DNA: TGTGCCAGCAGCGTAGAAGGGCGGGCGGACTACACAGATACGCAGTATTTT; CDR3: CASSVEGRADYTDTQYF
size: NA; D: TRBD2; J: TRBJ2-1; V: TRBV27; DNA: TGTGCCACCCAGGGACTAGCGGAGGGGGGCTATGAGCAGTTCTTC; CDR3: CATQGLAEGGYEQFF
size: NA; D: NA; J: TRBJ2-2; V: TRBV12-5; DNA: TGTGCTAGTGGTTTGGTTGTAGCGAGACCTAGTCACGGGGAGCTGTTTTTT; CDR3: CASGLVVARPSHGELFF
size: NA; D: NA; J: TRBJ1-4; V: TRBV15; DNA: TGTGCCACCCACCCACAGGGCCATCTAGGTAACCCTGCTGCAACTAATGAAAAACTGTTTTTT; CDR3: CATHPQGHLGNPAATNEKLFF
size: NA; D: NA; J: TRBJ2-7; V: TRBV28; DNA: TGTGCCGTATCACGACAGAATCCTTACGAGCAGTACTTC; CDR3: CAVSRQNPYEQYF
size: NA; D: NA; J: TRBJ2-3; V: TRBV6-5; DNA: TGTGCCAGCAGTTATTTCTTGGCGGAGGGGGAAGATACGCAGTATTTT; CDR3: CASSYFLAEGEDTQYF
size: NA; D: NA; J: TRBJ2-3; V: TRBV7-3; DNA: TGTGCCGGCAGCTTTGGGGCCCTAAACGCAGATACGCAGTATTTT; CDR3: CAGSFGALNADTQYF
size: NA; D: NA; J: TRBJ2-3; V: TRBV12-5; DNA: TGTGCTAGTGGTTTGGAGGGCACTAGCACAGATACGCAGTATTTT; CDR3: CASGLEGTSTDTQYF
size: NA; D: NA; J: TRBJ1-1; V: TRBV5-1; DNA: TGCGCCAGCAGCGTAGCGCTAACCGGGACAATATCTGAAGCTTTCTTT; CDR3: CASSVALTGTISEAFF
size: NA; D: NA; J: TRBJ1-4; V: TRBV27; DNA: TGTGCCAGCAGTTTCGGGACAACTAATGAAAAACTGTTTTTT; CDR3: CASSFGTTNEKLFF
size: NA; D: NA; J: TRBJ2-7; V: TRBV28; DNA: TGTGCCAGCAAAACTACTGCTCCCTACGAGCAGTACTTC; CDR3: CASKTTAPYEQYF